The next 29 T cell receptor beta chains were all read from a single sample in a study of CD8+ T cells in alopecia areata. RNA was isolated and reverse transcribed to cDNA, the sequencing template. Method: immunoSEQ multiplex PCR; TCRdb's copy keeps in-frame clones and lacks some. Of some 170,000 clones detected, less than 80% appear once; the ten largest clones hold around 10%. This specimen was CD8+ T cells sorted from blood, taken at week 0. These TCRs come from a human donor with alopecia areata.

The rearrangement links TRBV27 to TRBJ2-5; 12 bases are a match to TRBD2. Germline V gene data show CDR1 as MNHEY and CDR2 as SMNVEV (reference sequence). The trim removed 5 bases at V and 2 bases at J, leaving 12 bases unmatched. This CDR3 region has 18 residues. CDR3 nucleotides: TGTGCCAGCAGTCCAAGAGGAGGACTAGCGGGGTCACAAGAGACCCAGTACTTC. This codes for CASSPRGGLAGSQETQYF.

This clone was seen only a few times. Other DNA sequences within the sample encode an identical CDR3. The chain couples TRBV11-2 to TRBJ2-5; D not resolved. The length of the CDR3 is 11 residues. V lost 3 bases and J 4 bases, leaving 3 bases between the germline ends. In germline, CDR1 is SGHAT, CDR2 FQNNGV. CDR3 sequence reads: CASSFRETQYF. For the CDR3, the DNA is TGTGCCAGCAGCTTTAGAGAGACCCAGTACTTC.

This clone was detected a few times. This chain connects TRBV23-1 to TRBJ2-7, with 7 bases aligning to TRBD1. TRBV23-1 is identified as an open reading frame with a role that is uncertain. Trimming at V came to 8 bases and at J to 5 bases, leaving 21 bases not matched to a gene. CDR3 length: 17 amino acids. CDR3 in amino acids: CASPSFHGTEPINEQYF. The CDR3 DNA reads as TGCGCCAGCCCCTCATTTCACGGGACAGAACCAATCAACGAGCAGTACTTC.

V gene TRBV6-5 combines with J gene TRBJ1-4; no reliable D call. Germline V gene data show CDR1 as MNHEY and CDR2 as SVGAGI. The V end was cut by 6 bases, the J end by 10 bases, with 6 bases between. This CDR3 has 10 amino acids. CDR3 in DNA: TGTGCCAGCAGAGACCTAAAACTGTTTTTT. This gives the protein CASRDLKLFF.

This clone appeared a few times. The CDR3 region has the DNA TGCAGCGCTGCGGGTAGCGGCGAGCAGTACTTC. It specifies CSAAGSGEQYF. V usage is TRBV29-1 and J usage is TRBJ2-7; D might be TRBD2 (6 bases). V shed 7 bases and J shed 6 bases, with 13 bases lying between them. The CDR3 sequence is 11 residues long. Per germline, CDR1 SQVTM and CDR2 ANQGSEA.

The gene calls are TRBV7-9 and TRBJ2-7; D possibly matches TRBD1 or TRBD2 (5 bases each). This CDR3 comprises 13 residues. V lost 5 bases and J 7 bases, leaving 15 bases between the germline ends. Germline V gene sequence: CDR1 SEHNR, CDR2 FQNEAQ (reference sequence). The CDR3 loop is CASSPEGKREQYF. The CDR3 coding sequence is TGTGCCAGCAGCCCAGAGGGGAAAAGAGAGCAGTACTTC.

Details on this clone: Additional DNA sequences in this sample encode the identical CDR3. The rearrangement uses TRBV30 and TRBJ2-7; D might be TRBD1 (6 bases). The germline V gene encodes CDR1 GTSNPN and CDR2 SVGIG (reference sequence). Deletions cut 2 bases from V and 4 bases from J, with 6 bases between. The CDR3 has 11 amino acids. In DNA, the CDR3 is TGTGCCTGGAGTACAGGGTACGAGCAGTACTTC. Protein sequence: CAWSTGYEQYF.

The chain carries TRBV2 and TRBJ2-3; D not certain. The CDR3 loop spans 13 amino acids. V shed 3 bases and J shed 11 bases, with 15 bases lying between them. Per the germline V gene, CDR1 is SNHLY and CDR2 is FYNNEI. The CDR3 protein is CASSEAVGSGQYF. The CDR3 DNA sequence: TGTGCCAGCAGTGAGGCGGTGGGTTCGGGGCAGTATTTT.

The chain uses TRBV29-1 and TRBJ2-7, with 10 bases lining up with TRBD1. The CDR3 sequence is 13 residues long. CDR1 SQVTM and CDR2 ANQGSEA come from the germline V gene. After removal of 4 bases from V and 2 bases from J, the junction contained 2 bases not matched to a gene. CDR3 residues: CSVGQGAPYEQYF. Here the CDR3 DNA reads TGCAGCGTTGGACAGGGGGCTCCCTACGAGCAGTACTTC.

V usage is TRBV30 and J usage is TRBJ2-1; either TRBD1 or TRBD2 may fit D (5 bases each). Germline V gives CDR1 GTSNPN, CDR2 SVGIG (reference sequence). The CDR3 is 15 residues long. Trimming removed 7 bases at V and 5 bases at J, with 21 bases between. The CDR3 loop is CASPLWGPTNNEQFF. In DNA, the CDR3 is TGTGCCTCCCCCCTTTGGGGACCGACAAACAATGAGCAGTTCTTC.

In its sample, this clone was seen a few times. V usage is TRBV29-1 and J usage is TRBJ2-2, with D unresolved. This CDR3 is 12 amino acids long. V dropped 1 base and J dropped 7 bases, with 7 bases sitting between them. In germline, CDR1 is SQVTM, CDR2 ANQGSEA. CDR3 amino acids: CSVEVMVGELFF. CDR3 DNA: TGCAGCGTTGAAGTTATGGTCGGGGAGCTGTTTTTT.

There are a few counts of this clone. V gene TRBV7-9 combines with J gene TRBJ2-3; the D is unclear. Trimming removed 5 bases from V and 5 bases from J, with 8 bases in between. Germline V gene lookup returns CDR1 SEHNR and CDR2 FQNEAQ (reference sequence). This CDR3 spans 12 amino acids. The CDR3 coding sequence is TGTGCCAGCAGCGAGGACCGAGATACGCAGTATTTT. This codes for CASSEDRDTQYF. Full variable domain (missing parts from reference TRBV7-9 and TRBJ2-3): DTGVSQNPRHKITKRGQNVTFRCDPISEHNRLYWYRQTLGQGPEFLTYFQNEAQLEKSRLLSDRFSAERPKGSFSTLEIQRTEQGDSAMYLCASSEDRDTQYFGPGTRLTVL.

This chain links TRBV7-8 with TRBJ1-5; a weak D match, TRBD1 (5 bases). This CDR3 is built from 15 residues. With 1 base removed from V and 7 bases from J, the gap between germline ends came to 14 bases. Germline CDR1 is SGHVS and CDR2 is FQNEAQ. For the CDR3, the DNA is TGTGCCAGCAGCTTAGAATGGGGCGTCAAGCAGCCCCAGCATTTT. Encoded protein: CASSLEWGVKQPQHF.

This clone was recorded only once. The J gene is TRBJ1-6, the V gene TRBV2; D gene uncertain. Germline V lookup: CDR1 SNHLY, CDR2 FYNNEI. The V end was cut by 3 bases, the J end by 9 bases, with 6 bases between. The CDR3 contains 12 residues. CDR3 nucleotide sequence: TGTGCCAGCAGTGACGGAACTTCACCCCTCCACTTT. It encodes CASSDGTSPLHF.

The chain employs TRBV2 and TRBJ2-4; the match to TRBD2 covers 11 bases. This CDR3 is built from 17 residues. Germline V gives CDR1 SNHLY, CDR2 FYNNEI. The V and J ends lost 6 bases and 3 bases, in that order; junction bases with no gene match: 10. The CDR3 bases are TGTGCCAGCAGACCTATTAGCGGGGGGGTTTACAAAAACATTCAGTACTTC. It specifies CASRPISGGVYKNIQYF.

The genes are TRBV7-9 and TRBJ1-2, with TRBD1 matching 11 bases. The CDR3 contains 14 residues. Germline V gene sequence: CDR1 SEHNR, CDR2 FQNEAQ (reference sequence). V lost 10 bases, J lost 8 bases, and 12 bases stayed unmatched. The CDR3 sequence is CATGQGARNCGYTF. The DNA of the CDR3 is TGTGCCACCGGACAGGGGGCGAGGAATTGCGGCTACACCTTC.

CDR3 bases: TGTGCCAGCAGCTTCAAGTGGGGTGGCAATCAGCCCCAGCATTTT. The encoded protein is CASSFKWGGNQPQHF. J is TRBJ1-5 and V is TRBV7-8, with unresolved D. V lost 3 bases and J 2 bases, leaving 11 bases between the germline ends. Germline CDR1 SGHVS, CDR2 FQNEAQ. The CDR3 consists of 15 residues.

A single count supports this clone. This chain joins TRBV7-8 and TRBJ2-7; 7 nucleotides match TRBD2. CDR1 and CDR2 from the germline V gene are SGHVS and FQNEAQ. V was clipped by 8 bases and J by 2 bases; unmatched bases: 3. The CDR3 is made up of 12 amino acids. Here the CDR3 reads CASRRETYEQYF. Written as DNA, the CDR3 is TGTGCCAGCCGGCGGGAGACCTACGAGCAGTACTTC.

The chain links TRBV6-1 to TRBJ2-7; D might be TRBD2 (5 bases). Germline V gives CDR1 MNHNS, CDR2 SASEGT. The V and J ends lost 3 bases and 7 bases respectively, with 16 bases between them. CDR3 length: 14 amino acids. CDR3 sequence reads: CASSDNSRTGEQYF. The CDR3 DNA is TGTGCCAGCAGTGACAACTCCAGGACGGGGGAGCAGTACTTC.

The sample holds a few counts of this clone. The rearrangement links TRBV27 to TRBJ2-7, with TRBD1 matching 10 bases. The V and J ends lost 7 bases and 0 bases, in that order; junction bases with no gene match: 3. There are 14 residues in the CDR3. The germline CDR1 and CDR2 sequences are MNHEY and SMNVEV (reference sequence). The CDR3 bases are TGTGCCAGCACCCGGACAGGGGGCTCCTACGAGCAGTACTTC. Protein: CASTRTGGSYEQYF.

The chain couples TRBV6-5 to TRBJ2-1; tentative D call: TRBD1 (6 bases). Looked up from germline, CDR1 is MNHEY and CDR2 is SVGAGI. The CDR3 runs to 14 residues. V was cut by 10 bases and J by 4 bases, with 17 bases left in between. The CDR3 here is CATSGTSSYNEQFF. CDR3 DNA sequence: TGTGCCACCTCCGGGACAAGCAGTTACAATGAGCAGTTCTTC.

The rearrangement uses TRBV7-6 and TRBJ1-5; perhaps TRBD1 as D (5 bases). CDR3 length: 17 amino acids. Trimming took 1 base from V and 0 from J, leaving 13 bases between them. The germline V gene has CDR1 SGHVS and CDR2 FNYEAQ. CDR3 coding DNA: TGTGCCAGCAGCTTAGAGGGAGGGGACTATAGCAATCAGCCCCAGCATTTT. This translates into CASSLEGGDYSNQPQHF.

This clone occurred a few times. The gene calls are TRBV29-1 and TRBJ1-2, with a tentative D call TRBD1 (5 bases). CDR3 length equals 13 residues. Germline values: CDR1 SQVTM, CDR2 ANQGSEA. Trimming pared 3 bases from V and 4 bases from J, leaving 12 bases between. The CDR3 DNA is TGCAGCGTTGACGCGGACAACCCCTATGGCTACACCTTC. This sequence encodes CSVDADNPYGYTF. Variable domain in full (rest from reference TRBV29-1 and TRBJ1-2): SAVISQKPSRDICQRGTSLTIQCQVDSQVTMMFWYRQQPGQSLTLIATANQGSEATYESGFVIDKFPISRPNLTFSTLTVSNMSPEDSSIYLCSVDADNPYGYTFGSGTRLTVV.

The CDR3 DNA reads TGCAGTGCTAGATTTCGCGAGACCCAGTACTTC. Translating gives CSARFRETQYF. The chain uses TRBV20-1 and TRBJ2-5, with D unresolved. This CDR3 comprises 11 residues. The germline V gene encodes CDR1 DFQATT and CDR2 SNEGSKA (reference sequence). V shed 2 bases and J shed 5 bases, with 6 bases lying between them.

This clone showed up just a few times. This sequence joins TRBV13 and TRBJ2-7; D not resolved. The CDR3 is 13 residues long. CDR1 PRHDT and CDR2 FYEKMQ come from the germline V gene (reference sequence). Trimming took off 1 base at V and 1 base at J, with 5 bases between the two ends. The CDR3 DNA follows: TGTGCCAGCAGCTTAGTACCTTCCTACGAGCAGTACTTC. Translation: CASSLVPSYEQYF.

A few counts support this clone. V is TRBV2 and J is TRBJ2-1; TRBD1 matches 8 bases. Germline CDR1 SNHLY, CDR2 FYNNEI. The ends lost 10 bases at V and 6 bases at J; junction bases unmatched: 8. The CDR3 consists of 13 residues. CDR3: CANDRGSGNEQFF. CDR3 DNA sequence: TGTGCCAACGACAGGGGATCAGGCAATGAGCAGTTCTTC.

V gene TRBV7-9 combines with J gene TRBJ2-7; 7 bases match TRBD1. The CDR3 is 14 amino acids. Germline-derived CDR1 and CDR2 are SEHNR and FQNEAQ (reference sequence). V was pared by 5 bases and J by 2 bases, with 6 bases of the junction left unmatched. The CDR3 spells CASSPTGRPYEQYF. CDR3 bases: TGTGCCAGCAGCCCGACAGGGAGACCCTACGAGCAGTACTTC.

The V and J genes are TRBV5-1 and TRBJ2-2; 9 bases fit TRBD1. Looked up from germline, CDR1 is SGHRS and CDR2 is YFSETQ. V shed 3 bases, J shed 4 bases, and the junction held 7 bases outside the gene matches. The CDR3 covers 16 residues. In DNA form, the CDR3 reads TGCGCCAGCAGCTACTCCGGGACAGGGCCCACCGGGGAGCTGTTTTTT. Amino acids: CASSYSGTGPTGELFF.

This clone turned up a few times. The rearrangement links TRBV6-5 to TRBJ2-7; D unclear. This CDR3 spans 11 amino acids. The V gene's germline CDR1 is MNHEY and CDR2 SVGAGI. V was pared by 2 bases and J by 6 bases, with 5 bases between. This CDR3 is CASSYASEQYF. The CDR3 coding sequence is TGTGCCAGCAGTTACGCGTCCGAGCAGTACTTC.